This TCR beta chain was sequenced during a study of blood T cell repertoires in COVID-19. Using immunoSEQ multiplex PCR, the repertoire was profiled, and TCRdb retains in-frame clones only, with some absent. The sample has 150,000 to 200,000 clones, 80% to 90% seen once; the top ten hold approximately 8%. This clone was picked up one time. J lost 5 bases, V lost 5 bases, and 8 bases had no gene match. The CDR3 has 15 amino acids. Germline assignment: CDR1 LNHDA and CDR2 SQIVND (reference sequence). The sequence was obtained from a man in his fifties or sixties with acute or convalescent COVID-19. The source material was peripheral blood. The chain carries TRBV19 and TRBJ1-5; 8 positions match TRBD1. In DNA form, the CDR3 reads TGTGCCAGTAGTTGGACCGGGACAGGAGATCAGCCCCAGCATTTT. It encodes CASSWTGTGDQPQHF.